These 9 T cell receptor beta chains originate from one sample sequenced in a study of T cell responses to AZD1222 COVID-19 vaccine. Produced via immunoSEQ multiplex PCR; TCRdb's table is partial and in-frame only. There are 150,000 to 200,000 clones in the sample; about nine tenths occur only once, and more than 1.5% lies in the top ten. The sequences come from peripheral blood, collected 28 days after the second AZD1222 dose. The source is an adult who received the AZD1222 COVID-19 vaccine.

As regards this clone: At one of its ends the junction is not consistent with the germline gene, which may arise from a read error. J is TRBJ1-1 and V is TRBV28; TRBD1 is a possible D gene (6 bases). CDR1 and CDR2 (germline): MDHEN, SYDVKM. The CDR3 loop spans 14 amino acids. Here the CDR3 reads CASSLGGTNTEAFF. In nucleotides, the CDR3 is TGTGCCAGTAGTTTAGGGGGGACCAACACTGAAGCTTTCTTT.

This clone was seen a handful of times. This rearrangement joins TRBV30 to TRBJ1-2, with TRBD1 as a possible D gene (6 bases). Germline CDR1 GTSNPN, CDR2 SVGIG (reference sequence). CDR3 size: 10 residues. The V gene lost 5 bases and the J gene lost 7 bases, with 8 bases spanning the gap. CDR3: CAWRRGGYTF. CDR3 sequence (DNA): TGTGCCTGGCGCAGGGGTGGCTACACCTTC.

This chain connects TRBV4-3 to TRBJ1-2, with a possible D match to TRBD1 (5 bases). The germline CDR1 and CDR2 sequences are LGHNA and YSLEER. Deletions cut 0 bases from V and 0 bases from J, with 8 bases between. The CDR3 is 15 residues long. The CDR3 region has the DNA TGCGCCAGCAGCCAAGATTGGGACTCTAACTATGGCTACACCTTC. It codes for CASSQDWDSNYGYTF.

The rearrangement uses TRBV15 and TRBJ1-2; D is perhaps TRBD1 (5 bases). This CDR3 contains 15 residues. V lost 3 bases, J lost 8 bases, and 19 bases lay in between. CDR1 and CDR2 from the germline V gene are LNHNV and YYDKDF (reference sequence). Here the CDR3 reads CATSRELDSRDGYTF. The CDR3 coding sequence is TGTGCCACCAGCAGGGAACTTGACAGCAGGGACGGCTACACCTTC.

The chain links TRBV6-5 to TRBJ1-2; D not resolved. Trimming took off 2 bases at V and 4 bases at J, with 11 bases between the two ends. The CDR3 is made up of 14 amino acids. CDR1 is MNHEY, CDR2 SVGAGI, per germline. This CDR3 reads CASSYLGGSYGYTF. CDR3 in DNA: TGTGCCAGCAGTTACCTAGGAGGGTCCTATGGCTACACCTTC.

The V call is TRBV25-1, the J call TRBJ2-2; D gene unclear. From germline, CDR1 is MGHDK and CDR2 SYGVNS. The length of the CDR3 is 14 residues. Trimming removed 4 bases from V and 1 base from J, with 7 bases in between. In DNA form, the CDR3 reads TGTGCCAGCAGTGCGTCCATGAACACCGGGGAGCTGTTTTTT. Translating it yields CASSASMNTGELFF.

Here the CDR3 reads CGSGDVEAFF. Here the CDR3 DNA reads TGCGGCTCAGGGGATGTTGAAGCTTTCTTT. The chain employs TRBV29-1 and TRBJ1-1, with D possibly TRBD1 on 6 matching bases. The CDR3 is 10 amino acids. From germline, CDR1 is SQVTM and CDR2 ANQGSEA. Full variable domain (missing parts from reference TRBV29-1 and TRBJ1-1): SAVISQKPSRDICQRGTSLTIQCQVDSQVTMMFWYRQQPGQSLTLIATANQGSEATYESGFVIDKFPISRPNLTFSTLTVSNMSPEDSSIYLCGSGDVEAFFGQGTRLTVV.

Points on this clone: Likely a read error: the CDR3 ends without its conserved phenylalanine or tryptophan. The limits of the CDR3 on the DNA are not certain, so only TCRdb's listed CDR3 is given. V usage is TRBV6-1 and J usage is TRBJ1-5; the table's TRBD1 call for D was not verified on the DNA. The CDR3 sequence runs 14 residues, both termini included. The germline gives CDR1 MNHNS, CDR2 SASEGT. CDR3 region: CASSEVKKGQRQEG.

The rearrangement joins TRBV6-2 or TRBV6-3 to TRBJ2-7, with 9 bases that match TRBD2. The germline V gene encodes CDR1 MNHEY and CDR2 SVGEGT. V gave up 6 bases and J gave up 2 bases; unmatched junction bases: 2. The CDR3 has 13 residues. CDR3: CASSAGGPYEQYF. CDR3 nucleotide sequence: TGTGCCAGCAGCGCGGGAGGGCCCTACGAGCAGTACTTC.